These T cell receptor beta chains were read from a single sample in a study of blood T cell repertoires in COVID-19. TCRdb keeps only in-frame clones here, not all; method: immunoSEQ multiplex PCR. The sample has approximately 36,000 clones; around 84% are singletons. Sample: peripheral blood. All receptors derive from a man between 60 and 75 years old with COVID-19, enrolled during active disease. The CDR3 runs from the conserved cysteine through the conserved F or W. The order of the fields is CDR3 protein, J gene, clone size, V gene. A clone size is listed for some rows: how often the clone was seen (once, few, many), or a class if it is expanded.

CASSQEPGGAYEQYF	TRBJ2-7	NA	TRBV4-1
CASRYPGGANSPLHF	TRBJ1-6	NA	TRBV19
CATTGVIGSGYTF	TRBJ1-2	NA	TRBV5-6
CASRRPGTGFGYGYTF	TRBJ1-2	NA	TRBV27
CATSGQSNNSPLHF	TRBJ1-6	NA	TRBV6-5
CASSFGGRKNIQYF	TRBJ2-4	few	TRBV5-1
CASRSGTGDEKLFF	TRBJ1-4	NA	TRBV5-1
CAISDSRGGTSNEQFF	TRBJ2-1	few	TRBV10-3
CASSPRDRGYGTEAFF	TRBJ1-1	NA	TRBV18
CAWSFGLTGYGYTF	TRBJ1-2	NA	TRBV30
CASSLIPGGTGGHGYTF	TRBJ1-2	NA	TRBV5-5
CASSHWGGDYEQYF	TRBJ2-7	NA	TRBV3-1/TRBV3-2
CASSWQGTDTQYF	TRBJ2-3	few	TRBV9
CASSQAVRAVEANYGYTF	TRBJ1-2	NA	TRBV4-2
CASTPGRRGYGYTF	TRBJ1-2	NA	TRBV2
CASSLNGVLYGYTF	TRBJ1-2	NA	TRBV5-4
CASSLVGTASNQPQHF	TRBJ1-5	NA	TRBV7-2
CASSRGQTGLGEKLFF	TRBJ1-4	NA	TRBV5-8
CASSFTSGGGEKLFF	TRBJ1-4	NA	TRBV11-2
CASSVAPQGSNEQYF	TRBJ2-7	few	TRBV9
CASSVQGYGYTF	TRBJ1-2	NA	TRBV2
CAWGREGLTDTQYF	TRBJ2-3	NA	TRBV30
CAWIDAFFPYGYTF	TRBJ1-2	NA	TRBV30
CASSQGGRDRGLHNYGYTF	TRBJ1-2	few	TRBV4-1
CASGSDSNQPQHF	TRBJ1-5	NA	TRBV28
CATSVRSGSEQFF	TRBJ2-1	NA	TRBV24-1
CSASGANSGNTIYF	TRBJ1-3	NA	TRBV20-1
CASSNYMNTEAFF	TRBJ1-1	NA	TRBV19
CSASKGTGGVEQYF	TRBJ2-7	NA	TRBV20-1
CASKTGDTGYTF	TRBJ1-2	NA	TRBV28
CASSLIPGIQETQYF	TRBJ2-5	NA	TRBV5-1
CASKQGPTNEKLFF	TRBJ1-4	NA	TRBV11-2
CASRETSGPYNEQFF	TRBJ2-1	NA	TRBV2
CASSLLTGQGSVTEAFF	TRBJ1-1	NA	TRBV13
CSVRAGGPNTEAFF	TRBJ1-1	few	TRBV29-1
CASSQGASGPTIGNEQFF	TRBJ2-1	NA	TRBV3-1/TRBV3-2
CASSKDRGSGNTIYF	TRBJ1-3	NA	TRBV2
CATSSYRGNDYGYTF	TRBJ1-2	NA	TRBV15
CATSSRTIEYEQYF	TRBJ2-7	NA	TRBV15